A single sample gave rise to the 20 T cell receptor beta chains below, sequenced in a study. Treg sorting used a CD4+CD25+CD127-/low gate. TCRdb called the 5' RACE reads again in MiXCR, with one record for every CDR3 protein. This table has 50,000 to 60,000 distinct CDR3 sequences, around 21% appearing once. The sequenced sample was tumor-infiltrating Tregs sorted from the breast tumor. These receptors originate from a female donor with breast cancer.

This CDR3 is CASSFGRGGVKLFF. The CDR3 DNA reads TGCGCCAGCAGCTTCGGCAGGGGCGGTGTAAAACTGTTTTTT. The chain couples TRBV5-1 to TRBJ1-4, with a possible D match to TRBD1 (6 bases). There are 14 residues in the CDR3. Germline assignment: CDR1 SGHRS and CDR2 YFSETQ. Trimming took off 2 bases at V and 10 bases at J, with 15 bases between the two ends.

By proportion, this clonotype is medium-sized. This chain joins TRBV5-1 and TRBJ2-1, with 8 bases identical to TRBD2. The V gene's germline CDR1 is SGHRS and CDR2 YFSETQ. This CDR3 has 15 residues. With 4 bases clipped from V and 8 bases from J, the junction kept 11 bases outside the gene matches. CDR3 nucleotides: TGCGCCAGCAGCGCCCGGGGGGCACTAGCGGATGAGCAGTTCTTC. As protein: CASSARGALADEQFF.

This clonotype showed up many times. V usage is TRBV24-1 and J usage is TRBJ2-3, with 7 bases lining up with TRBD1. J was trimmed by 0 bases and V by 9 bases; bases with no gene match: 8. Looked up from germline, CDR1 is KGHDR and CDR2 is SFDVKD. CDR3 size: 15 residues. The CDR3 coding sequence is TGTGCCACCGGAGACAGGGTTCGTAGCACAGATACGCAGTATTTT. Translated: CATGDRVRSTDTQYF.

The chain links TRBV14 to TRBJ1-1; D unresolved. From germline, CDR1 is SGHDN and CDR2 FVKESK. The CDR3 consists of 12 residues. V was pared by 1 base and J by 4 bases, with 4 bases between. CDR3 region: CASSQVFTEAFF. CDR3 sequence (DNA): TGTGCCAGCAGCCAAGTATTCACTGAAGCTTTCTTT.

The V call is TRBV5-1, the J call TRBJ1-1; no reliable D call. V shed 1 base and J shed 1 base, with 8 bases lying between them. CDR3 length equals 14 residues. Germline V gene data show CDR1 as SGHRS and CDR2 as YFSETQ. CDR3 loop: CASSLNTANTEAFF. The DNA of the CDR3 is TGCGCCAGCAGCTTGAATACAGCGAACACTGAAGCTTTCTTT.

CDR3: CSARDFTAMNTEAFF. CDR3 nucleotides: TGCAGTGCTAGAGATTTTACAGCAATGAACACTGAAGCTTTCTTT. The chain couples TRBV20-1 to TRBJ1-1, with D unresolved. V lost 0 bases to trimming and J lost 0 bases, with 11 bases between them. Per germline, CDR1 DFQATT and CDR2 SNEGSKA (reference sequence). There are 15 residues in the CDR3.

CDR3 residues: CASSGWLAGGNNEQFF. CDR3 DNA sequence: TGTGCCAGCAGTGGTTGGCTAGCGGGAGGGAACAATGAGCAGTTCTTC. This chain connects TRBV2 to TRBJ2-1; TRBD2 matches at 12 bases. The CDR3 is 16 residues long. Trimming took 4 bases from V and 5 from J; bases not matched to a gene: 6. Germline assignment: CDR1 SNHLY and CDR2 FYNNEI.

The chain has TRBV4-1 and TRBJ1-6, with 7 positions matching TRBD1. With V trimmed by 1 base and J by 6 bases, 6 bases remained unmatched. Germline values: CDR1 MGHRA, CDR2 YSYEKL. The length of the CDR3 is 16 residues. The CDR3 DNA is TGCGCCAGCAGCCAAGCCCCAGGGGGACGTAATTCACCCCTCCACTTT. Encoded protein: CASSQAPGGRNSPLHF.

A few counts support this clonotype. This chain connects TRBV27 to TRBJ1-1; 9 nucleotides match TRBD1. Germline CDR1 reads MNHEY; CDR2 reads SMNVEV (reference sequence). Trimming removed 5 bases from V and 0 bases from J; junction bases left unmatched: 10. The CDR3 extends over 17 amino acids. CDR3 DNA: TGTGCCAGCAGTCCATACAGGGGGCGAGGGATGAACACTGAAGCTTTCTTT. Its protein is CASSPYRGRGMNTEAFF.

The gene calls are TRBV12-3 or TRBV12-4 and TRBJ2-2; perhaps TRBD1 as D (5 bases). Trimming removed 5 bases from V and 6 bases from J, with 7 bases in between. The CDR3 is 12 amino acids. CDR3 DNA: TGTGCCAGCAGTCAGGGCGCCGGGGAGCTGTTTTTT. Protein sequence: CASSQGAGELFF.

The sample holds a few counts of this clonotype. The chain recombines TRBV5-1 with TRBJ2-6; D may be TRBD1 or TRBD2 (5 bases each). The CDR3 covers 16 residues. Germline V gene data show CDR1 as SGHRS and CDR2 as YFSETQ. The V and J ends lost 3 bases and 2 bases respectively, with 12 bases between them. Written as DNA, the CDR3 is TGCGCCAGCAGCTCGGGGCCCTCCCCTGGGGCCAACGTCCTGACTTTC. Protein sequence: CASSSGPSPGANVLTF.

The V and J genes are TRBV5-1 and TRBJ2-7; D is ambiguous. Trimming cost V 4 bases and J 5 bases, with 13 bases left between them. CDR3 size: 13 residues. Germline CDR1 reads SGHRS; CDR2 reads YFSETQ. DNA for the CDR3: TGCGCCAGCAGCCCCACCTTTACCCACGAGCAGTACTTC. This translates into CASSPTFTHEQYF.

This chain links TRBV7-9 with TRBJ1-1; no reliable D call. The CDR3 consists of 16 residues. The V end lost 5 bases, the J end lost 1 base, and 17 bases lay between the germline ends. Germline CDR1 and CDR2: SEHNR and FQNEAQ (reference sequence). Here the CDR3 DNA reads TGTGCCAGCAGCCCTTATGGTGTAACACGGAACACTGAAGCTTTCTTT. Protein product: CASSPYGVTRNTEAFF.

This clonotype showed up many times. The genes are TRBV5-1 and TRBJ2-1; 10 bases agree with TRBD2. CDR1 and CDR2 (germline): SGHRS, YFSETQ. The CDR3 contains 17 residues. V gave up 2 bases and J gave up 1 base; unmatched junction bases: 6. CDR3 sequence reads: CASSFASGSSSYNEQFF. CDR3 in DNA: TGCGCCAGCAGCTTCGCTAGCGGGAGTTCTTCCTACAATGAGCAGTTCTTC.

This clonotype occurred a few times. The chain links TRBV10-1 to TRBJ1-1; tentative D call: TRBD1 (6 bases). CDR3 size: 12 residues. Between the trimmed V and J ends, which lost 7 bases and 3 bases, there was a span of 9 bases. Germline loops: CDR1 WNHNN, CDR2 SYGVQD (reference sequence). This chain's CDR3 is CASKNRDTEAFF. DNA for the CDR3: TGCGCCAGCAAAAACAGGGACACTGAAGCTTTCTTT.

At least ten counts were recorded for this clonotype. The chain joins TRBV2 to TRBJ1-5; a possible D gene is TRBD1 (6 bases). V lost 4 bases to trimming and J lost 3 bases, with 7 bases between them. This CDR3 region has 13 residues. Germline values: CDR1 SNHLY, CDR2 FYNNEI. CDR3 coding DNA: TGTGCCAGCAGTGGACAGGTCAATCAGCCCCAGCATTTT. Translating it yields CASSGQVNQPQHF.

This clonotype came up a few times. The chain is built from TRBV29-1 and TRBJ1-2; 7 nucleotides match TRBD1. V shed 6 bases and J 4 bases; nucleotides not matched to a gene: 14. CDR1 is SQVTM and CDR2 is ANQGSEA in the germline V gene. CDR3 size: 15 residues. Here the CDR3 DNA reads TGCAGCGTCCGTTCTGGGACAGCAAAAGTCTATGGCTACACCTTC. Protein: CSVRSGTAKVYGYTF.

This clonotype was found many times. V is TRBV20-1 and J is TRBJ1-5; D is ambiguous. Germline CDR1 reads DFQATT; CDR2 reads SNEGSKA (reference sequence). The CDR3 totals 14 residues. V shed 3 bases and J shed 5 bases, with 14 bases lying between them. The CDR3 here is CSARPRNNYQPQHF. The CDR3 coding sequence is TGCAGTGCTAGGCCCAGAAACAATTATCAGCCCCAGCATTTT.

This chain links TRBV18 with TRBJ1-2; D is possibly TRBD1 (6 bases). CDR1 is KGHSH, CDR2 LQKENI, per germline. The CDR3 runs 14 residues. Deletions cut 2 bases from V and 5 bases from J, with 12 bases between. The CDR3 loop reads CASSPGRTVYGYTF. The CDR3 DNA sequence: TGTGCCAGCTCACCAGGTCGGACAGTATATGGCTACACCTTC.

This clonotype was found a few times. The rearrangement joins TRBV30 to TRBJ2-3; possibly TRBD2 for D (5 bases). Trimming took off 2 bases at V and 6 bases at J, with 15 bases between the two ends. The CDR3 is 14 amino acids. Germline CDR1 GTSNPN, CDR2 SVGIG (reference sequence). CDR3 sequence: CAWSTERVGDTQYF. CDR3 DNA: TGTGCCTGGAGTACAGAGAGGGTCGGGGATACGCAGTATTTT.